The 22 T cell receptor beta chains presented below share a single source sample, sequenced in a study of blood T cell repertoires in COVID-19. TCRdb keeps only in-frame clones here, not all; method: immunoSEQ multiplex PCR. The sample has approximately 79,000 clones, about 85% seen once. The sequenced sample consisted of peripheral blood. These receptors were collected from a man between 45 and 60 years old with COVID-19, enrolled during active disease.

The gene calls are TRBV30 and TRBJ2-5; the match to TRBD2 covers 10 bases. This CDR3 is 13 amino acids long. V shed 2 bases, J shed 5 bases, and the junction held 2 bases outside the gene matches. Germline V gene data show CDR1 as GTSNPN and CDR2 as SVGIG (reference sequence). CDR3 sequence reads: CAWSLAGVETQYF. CDR3 in DNA: TGTGCCTGGAGTCTAGCGGGAGTTGAGACCCAGTACTTC.

This sequence joins TRBV5-4 and TRBJ2-1; 8 bases fit TRBD2. Germline CDR1 reads SGHNT; CDR2 reads YYREEE (reference sequence). The CDR3 totals 16 residues. With V trimmed by 1 base and J by 8 bases, 11 bases remained unmatched. The DNA of the CDR3 is TGTGCCAGCAGCTTGAAGTCCAGCGGGAGCGGTCATGAGCAGTTCTTC. Translation gives CASSLKSSGSGHEQFF.

V usage is TRBV25-1 and J usage is TRBJ1-3, with TRBD1 matching 7 bases. CDR1 and CDR2 from the germline V gene are MGHDK and SYGVNS. The CDR3 consists of 15 residues. The V gene end was trimmed by 6 bases and the J gene end by 4 bases; junction bases not matched to a gene: 9. CDR3: CASSPSGGLGNTIYF. DNA for the CDR3: TGTGCCAGCAGCCCCTCAGGGGGGCTCGGAAACACCATATATTTT.

The chain couples TRBV9 to TRBJ2-3; 8 bases fit TRBD2. CDR1 is SGDLS and CDR2 is YYNGEE in the germline V gene. The CDR3 contains 14 residues. V dropped 2 bases and J dropped 6; count of bases not matched to a gene: 5. The CDR3 sequence is CASSVRGRFDTQYF. The CDR3 nucleotides read TGTGCCAGCAGCGTTCGCGGGAGGTTTGATACGCAGTATTTT.

The chain has TRBV7-2 and TRBJ2-3; no reliable D call. Trimming took 5 bases from V and 6 from J, leaving 21 bases between them. The length of the CDR3 is 16 residues. Germline V gene sequence: CDR1 SGHTA, CDR2 FQGNSA. The CDR3 sequence: CASSPGTGSLGDTQYF. The DNA for the CDR3 is TGTGCCAGCAGCCCTGGAACCGGGTCCCTTGGGGATACGCAGTATTTT.

V and J are TRBV28 and TRBJ2-5; TRBD2 matches at 7 bases. The CDR3 contains 14 residues. Germline V gene sequence: CDR1 MDHEN, CDR2 SYDVKM. V was clipped by 5 bases and J by 6 bases; unmatched bases: 9. CDR3 bases: TGTGCCAGCAGTACTCAGGGACTAAGTAAGACCCAGTACTTC. It codes for CASSTQGLSKTQYF.

This chain links TRBV18 with TRBJ1-6; 7 bases agree with TRBD1. This CDR3 is built from 15 residues. The trim removed 5 bases at V and 7 bases at J, leaving 8 bases unmatched. Per the germline V gene, CDR1 is KGHSH and CDR2 is LQKENI. CDR3 in DNA: TGTGCCAGCTCAGCCGGACAGGCCACCAATTCACCCCTCCACTTT. Its translation: CASSAGQATNSPLHF.

This clone was observed a few times. The genes are TRBV12-5 and TRBJ1-1; D is ambiguous. This CDR3 comprises 13 residues. The V gene's germline CDR1 is LGHNT and CDR2 FRNRAP. The V end lost 6 bases, the J end lost 4 bases, and 12 bases lay between the germline ends. The CDR3 nucleotides are TGTGCTAGTGGAGCCGAAGGAGCCACTGAAGCTTTCTTT. Protein sequence: CASGAEGATEAFF.

The genes are TRBV11-1 and TRBJ2-1; 10 bases agree with TRBD2. The germline gives CDR1 SGHAT, CDR2 FQDESV (reference sequence). The CDR3 is made up of 15 amino acids. V dropped 1 base and J dropped 10; count of bases not matched to a gene: 7. The CDR3 sequence is CASSLEAGGPGEQFF. The CDR3 nucleotides read TGTGCCAGCAGCTTAGAAGCGGGAGGGCCCGGGGAGCAGTTCTTC.

The J gene is TRBJ2-3, the V gene TRBV5-4, with TRBD2 matching over 7 bases. CDR3 length: 14 residues. Germline V gives CDR1 SGHNT, CDR2 YYREEE (reference sequence). The trim removed 5 bases at V and 2 bases at J, leaving 5 bases unmatched. CDR3 in DNA: TGTGCCAGCAGTTCGGGACTATCCACAGATACGCAGTATTTT. Amino acid sequence: CASSSGLSTDTQYF.

The V and J genes are TRBV4-1 and TRBJ1-1; D unclear. Trimming stripped 0 bases from V and 4 bases from J, with 12 bases between. Germline-derived CDR1 and CDR2 are MGHRA and YSYEKL. The CDR3 extends over 15 amino acids. The CDR3: CASSQEPGISTEAFF. The CDR3 DNA is TGCGCCAGCAGCCAAGAACCCGGGATTAGCACTGAAGCTTTCTTT.

The chain is built from TRBV7-9 and TRBJ2-1; 9 bases are a match to TRBD2. The CDR3 length is 15 residues. The V gene end was trimmed by 4 bases and the J gene end by 1 base; junction bases not matched to a gene: 2. Germline CDR1 reads SEHNR; CDR2 reads FQNEAQ (reference sequence). CDR3 protein: CASSYSGSSYNEQFF. Written as DNA, the CDR3 is TGTGCCAGCAGCTATAGCGGGAGTTCCTACAATGAGCAGTTCTTC.

The chain recombines TRBV14 with TRBJ1-2, with TRBD1 matching 11 bases. This CDR3 has 15 residues. Germline V gene sequence: CDR1 SGHDN, CDR2 FVKESK. Trimming at V came to 4 bases and at J to 5 bases, leaving 6 bases not matched to a gene. The CDR3 loop is CASSPYGTGGYGYTF. The CDR3 DNA follows: TGTGCCAGCAGCCCGTACGGGACAGGGGGTTATGGCTACACCTTC.

The rearrangement uses TRBV11-2 and TRBJ1-1; D is possibly TRBD1 (5 bases). Trimming pared 3 bases from V and 5 bases from J, leaving 19 bases between. The CDR3 totals 16 residues. The germline V gene has CDR1 SGHAT and CDR2 FQNNGV. DNA of the CDR3: TGTGCCAGCAGCTTGGGAAAATCGGGGGGACGGACTGAAGCTTTCTTT. Its protein is CASSLGKSGGRTEAFF.

The gene calls are TRBV6-6 and TRBJ1-3, with 7 positions matching TRBD1. Germline CDR1 reads MNHNY; CDR2 reads SVGAGI (reference sequence). V gave up 2 bases and J gave up 2 bases; unmatched junction bases: 3. CDR3 size: 15 residues. The DNA for the CDR3 is TGTGCCAGCAGTTACCTGAGGGGGCCTGGAAACACCATATATTTT. Protein sequence: CASSYLRGPGNTIYF.

This clone came up a few times. J is TRBJ2-6 and V is TRBV19; 8 positions match TRBD1. CDR3 length equals 19 residues. Germline V lookup: CDR1 LNHDA, CDR2 SQIVND (reference sequence). The trim removed 8 bases at V and 4 bases at J, leaving 19 bases unmatched. CDR3 DNA: TGTGCCAGTGGTTCTACAAGGACAGGGCCCCGGGGAGGGGCCAACGTCCTGACTTTC. Its translation: CASGSTRTGPRGGANVLTF.

A single count supports this clone. V usage is TRBV11-1 and J usage is TRBJ2-3; D ambiguous. Trimming removed 1 base from V and 3 bases from J, with 14 bases in between. The CDR3 is 16 amino acids. Per the germline V gene, CDR1 is SGHAT and CDR2 is FQDESV (reference sequence). The CDR3 loop is CASSLGLDRWTDTQYF. The CDR3 nucleotides read TGTGCCAGCAGCTTAGGCCTTGATAGATGGACAGATACGCAGTATTTT.

The chain combines TRBV28 with TRBJ2-4, with 8 bases fitting TRBD2. V gave up 7 bases and J gave up 0 bases; unmatched junction bases: 5. CDR3 length: 15 residues. Germline V gives CDR1 MDHEN, CDR2 SYDVKM. The CDR3 region is CASNVAGLAKNIQYF. The CDR3 nucleotides read TGTGCCAGCAACGTAGCGGGGCTAGCCAAAAACATTCAGTACTTC. The variable domain in full, with the rest retrieved from reference TRBV28 and TRBJ2-4, is DVKVTQSSRYLVKRTGEKVFLECVQDMDHENMFWYRQDPGLGLRLIYFSYDVKMKEKGDIPEGYSVSREKKERFSLILESASTNQTSMYLCASNVAGLAKNIQYFGAGTRLSVL.

The J gene is TRBJ2-7, the V gene TRBV7-2; TRBD2 aligns across 9 bases. CDR1 SGHTA and CDR2 FQGNSA come from the germline V gene. The CDR3 consists of 16 residues. Trimming removed 1 base from V and 2 bases from J; junction bases left unmatched: 6. CDR3 sequence: CASSLDAAGGTYEQYF. Written as DNA, the CDR3 is TGTGCCAGCAGCTTAGATGCTGCGGGAGGGACCTACGAGCAGTACTTC.

This chain joins TRBV5-4 and TRBJ2-3, with TRBD2 identical over 13 bases. Germline lookup yields CDR1 SGHNT and CDR2 YYREEE (reference sequence). The CDR3 loop spans 17 amino acids. V trimming: 5 bases; J trimming: 5 bases; junction bases outside the gene matches: 11. CDR3 coding DNA: TGTGCCAGCAGTCCCCGAACTAGCGGGAGGGCCGAAGATACGCAGTATTTT. This gives the protein CASSPRTSGRAEDTQYF.

This chain connects TRBV3-1 (or the pseudogene TRBV3-2) to TRBJ1-6, with D uncertain. The CDR3 runs 15 residues. Looked up from germline, CDR1 is LGHDT and CDR2 is YNNKEL (reference sequence). The ends were cut back, 4 bases at V and 7 bases at J, with 14 bases in the middle. Here the CDR3 reads CASSLLTPENSPLHF. CDR3 nucleotides: TGTGCCAGCAGCCTCCTAACCCCCGAGAATTCACCCCTCCACTTT.

The rearrangement links TRBV5-4 to TRBJ2-7, with 12 bases matching TRBD2. CDR1 and CDR2 (germline): SGHNT, YYREEE (reference sequence). This CDR3 is built from 16 residues. Unmatched junction bases numbered 4, after V lost 0 bases and J lost 3 bases. CDR3 coding DNA: TGTGCCAGCAGCTTGGGAGGACTAGCGGGAAACTACGAGCAGTACTTC. This gives the protein CASSLGGLAGNYEQYF. Together with reference TRBV5-4 and TRBJ2-7, the CDR3 gives the full variable domain: ETGVTQSPTHLIKTRGQQVTLRCSSQSGHNTVSWYQQALGQGPQFIFQYYREEENGRGNFPPRFSGLQFPNYSSELNVNALELDDSALYLCASSLGGLAGNYEQYFGPGTRLTVT.